The following is a T cell receptor (beta chain) sequence with its context. Its target is not known. Using immunoSEQ multiplex PCR, the repertoire was profiled, and TCRdb retains in-frame clones only, with some absent. The sample has around 79,000 clones, 85% seen once; the top ten hold 0.61%. Between the trimmed V and J ends, which lost 0 bases and 7 bases, there was a span of 16 bases. Germline CDR1 reads LGHNA; CDR2 reads YSLEER. The CDR3 has 17 amino acids. The sample comes from a study of OX40 agonist ivuxolimab in advanced cancers. Study-level background: In this trial design, patients received ivuxolimab intravenously at 0.01 to 10 mg/kg every 2 weeks. Cohort: approximately 83% men, mean age approximately 64, aged about 20 to 80. There were three patients with partial responses, one having hepatocellular carcinoma and two cutaneous melanoma. Study findings and constraints: There were, on average, more expanded clones in CD8+ T cells than in CD4+.

The clonotype was recovered from an adult with an advanced solid tumor such as melanoma, head and neck, liver or kidney cancer. This specimen was CD4+ or CD8+ T cells sorted from blood, taken in a trial of the OX40 agonist ivuxolimab. The chain carries TRBV4-3 and TRBJ1-6, with a weak D call TRBD1 (6 bases). Here the CDR3 reads CASSQDLWGASNSPLHF. The CDR3 DNA reads TGCGCCAGCAGCCAAGATCTATGGGGGGCATCGAATTCACCCCTCCACTTT.